A single sample gave rise to the 27 T cell receptor beta chains below, sequenced in a study of blood T cell repertoires in COVID-19. Data came from immunoSEQ multiplex PCR; TCRdb stores just in-frame clones and leaves some out. The table shows tens of thousands of clones, with around four fifths occurring only once. Material for sequencing was peripheral blood. These receptor sequences come from a man in his fifties or sixties with acute or convalescent COVID-19.

The rearrangement links TRBV7-8 to TRBJ1-1, with TRBD1 matching 7 bases. Germline trimming cut 4 bases from V and 1 base from J; bases unmatched to any gene: 3. The germline V gene encodes CDR1 SGHVS and CDR2 FQNEAQ. This CDR3 has 14 amino acids. The DNA of the CDR3 is TGTGCCAGCAGCTCCCGGACAGGGAACACTGAAGCTTTCTTT. It specifies CASSSRTGNTEAFF.

This sequence joins TRBV11-2 and TRBJ2-3; 11 bases fit TRBD2. J gave up 6 bases and V 4 bases, and 9 bases lay outside the gene matches. There are 16 residues in the CDR3. CDR1 and CDR2 (germline): SGHAT, FQNNGV. The CDR3 reads CASSSRELAGVDTQYF. Written as DNA, the CDR3 is TGTGCCAGCAGCTCGCGAGAACTAGCGGGAGTGGATACGCAGTATTTT.

This sequence joins TRBV9 and TRBJ2-5; 8 bases match TRBD2. CDR3 length: 15 residues. V shed 0 bases, J shed 4 bases, and the junction held 5 bases outside the gene matches. Per germline, CDR1 SGDLS and CDR2 YYNGEE. The CDR3 region has the DNA TGTGCCAGCAGCGTAGGATTCGGGGGGGCAGAGACCCAGTACTTC. Its translation: CASSVGFGGAETQYF.

The rearrangement joins TRBV10-1 to TRBJ2-5, with TRBD2 as a possible D gene (5 bases). Trimming cost V 6 bases and J 0 bases, with 11 bases left between them. The germline V gene has CDR1 WNHNN and CDR2 SYGVQD (reference sequence). CDR3 length: 14 amino acids. CDR3 sequence reads: CASRRALDQETQYF. The CDR3 nucleotides are TGCGCCAGCAGGCGGGCCTTAGACCAAGAGACCCAGTACTTC.

This rearrangement joins TRBV6-5 to TRBJ2-3; TRBD2 is a possible D gene (6 bases). The CDR3 is 13 amino acids. Germline V gives CDR1 MNHEY, CDR2 SVGAGI. The ends were cut back, 6 bases at V and 4 bases at J, with 11 bases in the middle. This CDR3 is CASRGRLADTQYF. For the CDR3, the DNA is TGTGCCAGCAGGGGGAGGCTTGCAGATACGCAGTATTTT.

This clone was detected a few times. The chain employs TRBV6-5 and TRBJ2-2; D not resolved. This CDR3 is 15 amino acids long. V lost 2 bases and J lost 1, with 8 bases in between. Germline assignment: CDR1 MNHEY and CDR2 SVGAGI. CDR3 residues: CASSYTELNTGELFF. The CDR3 DNA reads as TGTGCCAGCAGTTACACAGAACTGAACACCGGGGAGCTGTTTTTT.

This clone was seen a few times. The CDR3: CASSLTATGGLRTEAFF. The CDR3 DNA sequence: TGCGCCAGCAGCTTGACGGCAACAGGGGGATTGAGAACTGAAGCTTTCTTT. This rearrangement joins TRBV5-1 to TRBJ1-1; 8 bases map to TRBD1. The CDR3 sequence is 17 residues long. Germline V lookup: CDR1 SGHRS, CDR2 YFSETQ. V was clipped by 1 base and J by 5 bases; unmatched bases: 13. The full variable domain, in which reference TRBV5-1 and TRBJ1-1 provide the parts outside the CDR3, is KAGVTQTPRYLIKTRGQQVTLSCSPISGHRSVSWYQQTPGQGLQFLFEYFSETQRNKGNFPGRFSGRQFSNSRSEMNVSTLELGDSALYLCASSLTATGGLRTEAFFGQGTRLTVV.

This clone occurred once. The chain carries TRBV5-6 and TRBJ1-2; 7 nucleotides align to TRBD1. CDR3 length: 14 amino acids. With V trimmed by 2 bases and J by 2 bases, 3 bases remained unmatched. CDR1 SGHDT and CDR2 YYEEEE come from the germline V gene. The CDR3 reads CASSFQGGNYGYTF. In DNA form, the CDR3 reads TGTGCCAGCAGCTTCCAGGGGGGAAACTATGGCTACACCTTC.

The chain employs TRBV6-6 and TRBJ2-1; TRBD1 matches at 9 bases. Germline CDR1 reads MNHNY; CDR2 reads SVGAGI (reference sequence). V lost 6 bases and J lost 7; bases outside the gene matches: 10. The CDR3 is 15 amino acids. The CDR3 here is CASSKRSQGANEQFF. CDR3 in DNA: TGTGCCAGCAGCAAACGGTCACAGGGGGCGAATGAGCAGTTCTTC.

To note about this clone: The same CDR3 also results from other DNA sequences found in this sample. The J gene is TRBJ1-5, the V gene TRBV27, with D unresolved. The germline V gene encodes CDR1 MNHEY and CDR2 SMNVEV (reference sequence). Between the trimmed V and J ends, which lost 11 bases and 4 bases, there was a span of 12 bases. The CDR3 totals 12 residues. CDR3 protein: CASGRPNQPQHF. The CDR3 DNA reads as TGTGCCTCCGGGAGGCCTAATCAGCCCCAGCATTTT.

The chain employs TRBV19 and TRBJ2-2; TRBD1 agrees at 9 bases. The CDR3 is made up of 16 amino acids. Trimming took 7 bases from V and 5 from J; bases not matched to a gene: 11. Germline CDR1 LNHDA, CDR2 SQIVND (reference sequence). DNA for the CDR3: TGTGCCAGTAACCCCCGGGGGACAGGGAATACCGGGGAGCTGTTTTTT. Translation gives CASNPRGTGNTGELFF.

The chain links TRBV11-2 to TRBJ1-1, with 7 bases matching TRBD1. Germline CDR1 SGHAT, CDR2 FQNNGV. There are 13 residues in the CDR3. Unmatched junction bases numbered 6, after V lost 10 bases and J lost 1 base. Written as DNA, the CDR3 is TGTGCCATCCTGGGACAGACGAACACTGAAGCTTTCTTT. Amino acid sequence: CAILGQTNTEAFF.

V and J are TRBV7-9 and TRBJ2-5, with 16 bases aligning to TRBD2. Germline assignment: CDR1 SEHNR and CDR2 FQNEAQ (reference sequence). This CDR3 has 18 residues. V was clipped by 6 bases and J by 5 bases; unmatched bases: 12. The CDR3 DNA reads as TGTGCCAGCAGTAATACGGGACTAGCGGGAGGGCCCTGGGAGACCCAGTACTTC. Amino acids: CASSNTGLAGGPWETQYF. Supplemented by reference TRBV7-9 and TRBJ2-5, the full variable domain reads DTGVSQNPRHKITKRGQNVTFRCDPISEHNRLYWYRQTLGQGPEFLTYFQNEAQLEKSRLLSDRFSAERPKGSFSTLEIQRTEQGDSAMYLCASSNTGLAGGPWETQYFGPGTRLLVL.

This clone was seen just once. The CDR3 DNA follows: TGTGCCAGCAGACGGGGGACAGGCCAGAATTCACCCCTCCACTTT. Translating gives CASRRGTGQNSPLHF. V is TRBV6-5 and J is TRBJ1-6; 8 bases are a match to TRBD1. Trimming removed 6 bases from V and 7 bases from J; junction bases left unmatched: 8. The CDR3 sequence is 15 residues long. The germline V gene encodes CDR1 MNHEY and CDR2 SVGAGI.

This rearrangement joins TRBV28 to TRBJ1-2; D ambiguous. V was cut by 5 bases and J by 4 bases, with 17 bases left in between. Looked up from germline, CDR1 is MDHEN and CDR2 is SYDVKM. The CDR3 spans 15 residues. CDR3 residues: CASSPAGSLSYGYTF. CDR3 sequence (DNA): TGTGCCAGCAGTCCCGCGGGGTCTTTATCCTATGGCTACACCTTC.

This rearrangement joins TRBV5-1 to TRBJ2-5; possibly TRBD2 for D (5 bases). The CDR3 extends over 15 amino acids. Germline V lookup: CDR1 SGHRS, CDR2 YFSETQ. Trimming took off 0 bases at V and 4 bases at J, with 13 bases between the two ends. This CDR3 is CASSLGGLAGETQYF. In DNA, the CDR3 is TGCGCCAGCAGCTTGGGGGGTTTGGCGGGAGAGACCCAGTACTTC.

In this sample, this clone turned up a few times. This chain links TRBV29-1 with TRBJ2-5, with a possible D match to TRBD1 (6 bases). Germline loops: CDR1 SQVTM, CDR2 ANQGSEA. This CDR3 region has 12 residues. The V end lost 5 bases, the J end lost 3 bases, and 10 bases lay between the germline ends. The CDR3 nucleotides read TGCAGCGTTTTAACAGGGAAAGAGACCCAGTACTTC. Its translation: CSVLTGKETQYF.

The chain is built from TRBV5-8 and TRBJ2-7; possibly TRBD2 for D (5 bases). The germline V gene encodes CDR1 SGHTS and CDR2 YDEGEE. Between the trimmed V and J ends, which lost 0 bases and 6 bases, there was a span of 16 bases. This CDR3 has 15 amino acids. Here the CDR3 DNA reads TGTGCCAGCAGCTTGGAGGGTACGGGGTACGGCGAGCAGTACTTC. This sequence encodes CASSLEGTGYGEQYF.

J is TRBJ2-7 and V is TRBV30; 9 bases match TRBD1. CDR3 length: 14 residues. Trimming cost V 0 bases and J 4 bases; bases outside gene matches: 4. In germline, CDR1 is GTSNPN, CDR2 SVGIG (reference sequence). The CDR3, as DNA: TGTGCCTGGAGTGTTCCGGGACAGGGATACGAGCAGTACTTC. Its protein is CAWSVPGQGYEQYF.

CDR3 residues: CASSLVAGGGYEQYF. CDR3 coding DNA: TGCGCCAGCAGCTTGGTTGCGGGAGGAGGGTACGAGCAGTACTTC. The chain couples TRBV5-1 to TRBJ2-7; 8 nucleotides match TRBD2. Germline trimming cut 0 bases from V and 4 bases from J; bases unmatched to any gene: 6. The CDR3 runs 15 residues. Per the germline V gene, CDR1 is SGHRS and CDR2 is YFSETQ.

The chain joins TRBV19 to TRBJ1-5; no definite D call. This CDR3 comprises 17 residues. From germline, CDR1 is LNHDA and CDR2 SQIVND (reference sequence). Between the trimmed V and J ends, which lost 1 base and 2 bases, there was a span of 15 bases. CDR3: CASSIGAANRGNQPQHF. The CDR3 coding sequence is TGTGCCAGTAGTATAGGTGCGGCGAATCGGGGCAATCAGCCCCAGCATTTT.

The chain joins TRBV5-5 to TRBJ2-1; 12 nucleotides align to TRBD2. With V trimmed by 1 base and J by 2 bases, 10 bases remained unmatched. CDR1 and CDR2 from the germline V gene are SGHKS and YYEKEE (reference sequence). The CDR3 has 19 residues. CDR3 loop: CASSLLGLAGIGTYNEQFF. The CDR3 nucleotides are TGTGCCAGCAGCTTGTTAGGACTAGCGGGAATAGGCACCTACAATGAGCAGTTCTTC.

This rearrangement joins TRBV9 to TRBJ2-6; maybe TRBD1 (6 bases). The length of the CDR3 is 17 residues. Germline V gene sequence: CDR1 SGDLS, CDR2 YYNGEE. Trimming shortened V by 2 bases and J by 1 base, and 13 bases separated the two germline ends. CDR3 sequence reads: CASSVIGGKSGANVLTF. For the CDR3, the DNA is TGTGCCAGCAGCGTGATTGGGGGCAAGTCTGGGGCCAACGTCCTGACTTTC.

The chain combines TRBV11-3 with TRBJ2-7; 10 bases match TRBD1. V trimming: 4 bases; J trimming: 2 bases; junction bases outside the gene matches: 8. This CDR3 has 16 residues. The germline gives CDR1 SGHNT, CDR2 YENEEA. The CDR3 coding sequence is TGTGCCAGCAGCTCACCCGGGACAGGGGTGCCCTACGAGCAGTACTTC. This translates into CASSSPGTGVPYEQYF.

V is TRBV6-5 and J is TRBJ2-7, with 7 bases matching TRBD1. The V and J ends lost 7 bases and 2 bases, in that order; junction bases with no gene match: 5. There are 13 residues in the CDR3. In germline, CDR1 is MNHEY, CDR2 SVGAGI. CDR3 residues: CASIRGQAYEQYF. The CDR3 region has the DNA TGTGCCAGCATTAGAGGACAGGCCTACGAGCAGTACTTC.

This chain links TRBV28 with TRBJ2-3; TRBD1 agrees at 9 bases. Unmatched junction bases numbered 9, after V lost 5 bases and J lost 6 bases. The CDR3 contains 15 residues. The germline V gene has CDR1 MDHEN and CDR2 SYDVKM. CDR3 sequence reads: CASSPAGTGLDTQYF. The DNA of the CDR3 is TGTGCCAGCAGTCCAGCCGGGACAGGGCTCGATACGCAGTATTTT.

The chain recombines TRBV11-3 with TRBJ2-7; 14 bases line up with TRBD2. The CDR3 loop spans 18 amino acids. Unmatched junction bases numbered 15, after V lost 5 bases and J lost 6 bases. Looked up from germline, CDR1 is SGHNT and CDR2 is YENEEA. The CDR3 sequence: CASSPRPGTSGSSAEQYF. The CDR3 nucleotides are TGTGCCAGCAGCCCCCGTCCCGGGACTAGCGGGAGCTCTGCCGAGCAGTACTTC. Supplemented by reference TRBV11-3 and TRBJ2-7, the full variable domain reads EAGVVQSPRYKIIEKKQPVAFWCNPISGHNTLYWYLQNLGQGPELLIRYENEEAVDDSQLPKDRFSAERLKGVDSTLKIQPAELGDSAVYLCASSPRPGTSGSSAEQYFGPGTRLTVT.